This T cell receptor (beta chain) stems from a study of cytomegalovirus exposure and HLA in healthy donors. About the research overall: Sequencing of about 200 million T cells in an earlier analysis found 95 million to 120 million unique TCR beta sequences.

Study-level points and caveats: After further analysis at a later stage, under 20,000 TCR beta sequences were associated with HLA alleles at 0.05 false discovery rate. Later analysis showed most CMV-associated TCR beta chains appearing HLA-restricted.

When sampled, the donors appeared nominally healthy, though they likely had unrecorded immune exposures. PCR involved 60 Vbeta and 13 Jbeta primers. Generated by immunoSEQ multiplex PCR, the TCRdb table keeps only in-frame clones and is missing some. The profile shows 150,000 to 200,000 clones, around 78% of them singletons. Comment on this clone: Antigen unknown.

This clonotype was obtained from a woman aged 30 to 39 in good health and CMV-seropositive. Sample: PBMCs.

CDR3 sequence: CKASGGDGYTF. For the CDR3, the DNA is TGCAAAGCATCGGGGGGCGATGGCTACACCTTC. This rearrangement joins TRBV29-1 to TRBJ1-2, with D possibly TRBD1 on 6 matching bases. Looked up from germline, CDR1 is SQVTM and CDR2 is ANQGSEA. CDR3 length: 11 amino acids.